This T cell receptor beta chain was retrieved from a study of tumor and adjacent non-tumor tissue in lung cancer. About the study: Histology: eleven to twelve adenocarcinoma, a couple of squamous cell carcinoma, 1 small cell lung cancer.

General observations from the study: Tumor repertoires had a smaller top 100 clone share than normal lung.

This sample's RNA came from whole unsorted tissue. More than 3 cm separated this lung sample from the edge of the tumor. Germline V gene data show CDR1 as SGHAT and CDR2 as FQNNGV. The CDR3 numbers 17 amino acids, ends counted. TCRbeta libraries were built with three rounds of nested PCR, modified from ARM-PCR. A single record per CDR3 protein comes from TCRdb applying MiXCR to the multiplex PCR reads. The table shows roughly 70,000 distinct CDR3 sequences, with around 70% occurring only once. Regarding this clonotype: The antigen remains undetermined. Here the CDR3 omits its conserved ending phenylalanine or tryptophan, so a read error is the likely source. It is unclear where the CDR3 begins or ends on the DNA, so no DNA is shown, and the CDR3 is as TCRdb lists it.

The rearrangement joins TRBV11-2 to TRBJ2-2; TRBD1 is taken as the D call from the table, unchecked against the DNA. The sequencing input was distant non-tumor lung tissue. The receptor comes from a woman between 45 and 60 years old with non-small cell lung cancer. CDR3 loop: CASSFGGNRISTGELSL.